This T cell receptor beta chain came from a study of OX40 agonist ivuxolimab in advanced cancers. Background on the study: Partial responses, seen in three patients, involved one hepatocellular carcinoma and two cutaneous melanomas.

The study, taken as a whole, reports: At 0.1 to 3.0 mg/kg, clonal expansion of CD4+ and CD8+ blood T cells had occurred by week 6.

Comments on this clone: Its antigen remains unknown.

The CDR3 is 13 residues long. V lost 1 base and J 6 bases, leaving 9 bases between the germline ends. CDR1 is SGHVS, CDR2 FNYEAQ, per germline. Repertoires were generated with immunoSEQ multiplex PCR, while TCRdb's copy carries only in-frame clones and drops some. The sample shows approximately 65,000 clones, roughly 87% of them seen only once. This receptor was obtained from an adult with an advanced solid tumor such as melanoma, head and neck, liver or kidney cancer. This material consisted of CD4+ or CD8+ T cells sorted from blood, taken in a trial of the OX40 agonist ivuxolimab. The gene calls are TRBV7-6 and TRBJ1-1; a possible D gene is TRBD1 (5 bases). The CDR3 DNA sequence: TGTGCCAGCAGCTTAGTTGCGGGGGCTGAAGCTTTCTTT. The encoded protein is CASSLVAGAEAFF.